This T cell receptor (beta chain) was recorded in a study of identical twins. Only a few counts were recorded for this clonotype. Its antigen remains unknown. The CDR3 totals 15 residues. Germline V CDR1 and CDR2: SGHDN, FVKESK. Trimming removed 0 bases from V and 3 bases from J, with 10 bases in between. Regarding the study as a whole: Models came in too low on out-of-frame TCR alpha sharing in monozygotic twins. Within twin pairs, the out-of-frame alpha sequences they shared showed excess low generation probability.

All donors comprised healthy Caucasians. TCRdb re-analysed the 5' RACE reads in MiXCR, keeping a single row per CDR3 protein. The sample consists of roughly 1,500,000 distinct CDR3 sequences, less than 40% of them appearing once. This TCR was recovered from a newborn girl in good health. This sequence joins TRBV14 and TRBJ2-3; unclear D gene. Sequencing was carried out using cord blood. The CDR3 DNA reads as TGTGCCAGCAGCCAAGATCGAGCGTTTACAGATACGCAGTATTTT. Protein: CASSQDRAFTDTQYF.